This T cell receptor beta chain derives from a study of blood T cell repertoires in COVID-19. Whole-study context: The United States, Italy and Spain provided the acute and convalescent COVID-19 samples. The cDNA or gDNA used as material had been derived from T cells, B-cell-depleted T cells, or PBMCs.

The V gene's germline CDR1 is MNHEY and CDR2 SVGAGI. V was clipped by 10 bases and J by 4 bases, with 13 bases between them. The CDR3 has 12 residues. In the source study's methods: Estimation of nucleated cell counts relied on the amplification of reference gene primers. Some clones are missing from TCRdb's copy, which holds only in-frame ones; the method was immunoSEQ multiplex PCR. The D gene and trimming were derived from the DNA, and the V and J assignments and clone size from that table. Among 50,000 to 80,000 clones listed, about 86% were seen once. The source is a man aged 50-60 years with active COVID-19. Sequenced input: peripheral blood. The chain combines TRBV6-5 with TRBJ1-2, with a weak D call TRBD1 (5 bases). CDR3 DNA: TGTGCCACCCAACAGGCCTTCTATGGCTACACCTTC. It codes for CATQQAFYGYTF.